This T cell receptor (beta chain) was observed in a study of cytomegalovirus exposure and HLA in healthy donors. TCRdb keeps only in-frame clones here, not all; method: immunoSEQ multiplex PCR. Of some 100,000 clones in the sample, around 88% were seen once. V lost 5 bases to trimming and J lost 9 bases; unmatched junction nucleotides: 11. CDR1 and CDR2 from the germline V gene are MDHEN and SYDVKM. The CDR3 covers 15 residues. The sequenced sample consisted of PBMCs. The TCR originated in a man aged 18 to 30 in good health and CMV-seronegative. V is TRBV28 and J is TRBJ2-1; 9 nucleotides line up with TRBD1. The CDR3 DNA follows: TGTGCCAGCAGTGCTACCGGGACAGGGTTCGGTGAGCAGTTCTTC. Its translation is CASSATGTGFGEQFF.